The present T cell receptor (beta chain) was sequenced within a study of blood T cell repertoires in COVID-19. Study-wide context: Both acute and convalescent COVID-19 samples were obtained from the United States, Italy and Spain.

Per the germline V gene, CDR1 is MNHEY and CDR2 is SMNVEV (reference sequence). The CDR3 is 16 amino acids. V trimming: 2 bases; J trimming: 3 bases; junction bases outside the gene matches: 4. Original handling: The authors estimated nucleated cell counts from reference gene primer amplification. TCRdb keeps only in-frame clones here, not all; method: immunoSEQ multiplex PCR. V, J and clone size are taken as reported in that table, and D and trimming were inferred from the DNA itself. This sample has around 150,000 clones, with just under 90% found just once. Sequenced material: peripheral blood. The origin of this receptor is a woman between 35 and 50 years old with acute or convalescent COVID-19. The rearrangement links TRBV27 to TRBJ2-7; 13 nucleotides match TRBD2. The CDR3 loop reads CASSLRGTSGIYEQYF. As DNA, the CDR3 is TGTGCCAGCAGTTTAAGGGGGACTAGCGGGATCTACGAGCAGTACTTC.